The sequence of this T cell receptor (beta chain) was determined in a study of blood T cell repertoires in COVID-19. Study-level background: Specimens from acute and convalescent COVID-19 originated in the United States, Italy and Spain. Nucleic acid was either cDNA or gDNA, and it came from T cells, B-cell-depleted T cells, or PBMCs.

Original methodology: From reference gene primer amplification, estimates of nucleated cell counts were derived. Sequencing used immunoSEQ multiplex PCR; TCRdb keeps in-frame clones, though not all of them. V, J and clone size were drawn from that table, and D and trimming were deduced from the DNA. The sample holds hundreds of thousands of clones, about 85% seen once. The CDR3 totals 14 residues. Germline-derived CDR1 and CDR2 are SGHDT and YYEEEE. Between the trimmed V and J ends, which lost 3 bases and 3 bases, there was a span of 12 bases. This clone was counted many times. Sequencing used peripheral blood. This rearrangement joins TRBV5-6 to TRBJ1-2, with a tentative D call TRBD1 (6 bases). The sequence was collected from a woman aged 18 to 35 with acute or convalescent COVID-19. The CDR3 coding sequence is TGTGCCAGCAGCTCGGGGACATATCACTATGGCTACACCTTC. Encoded protein: CASSSGTYHYGYTF. Full variable domain (missing parts from reference TRBV5-6 and TRBJ1-2): DAGVTQSPTHLIKTRGQQVTLRCSPKSGHDTVSWYQQALGQGPQFIFQYYEEEERQRGNFPDRFSGHQFPNYSSELNVNALLLGDSALYLCASSSGTYHYGYTFGSGTRLTVV.